This entry describes one T cell receptor beta chain. These data belong to a study of T cell responses to AZD1222 COVID-19 vaccine. Here immunoSEQ multiplex PCR was the method, and the copy in TCRdb shows in-frame clones only, minus some. The table has under 120,000 clones, 70% to 90% seen once. The source was peripheral blood, collected 28 days after the second AZD1222 dose. The receptor comes from an adult who received the AZD1222 COVID-19 vaccine.

CDR3 region: CSASPGGGYTF. DNA of the CDR3: TGCAGTGCTAGCCCTGGGGGTGGCTACACCTTC. This rearrangement joins TRBV20-1 to TRBJ1-2, with a weak D call TRBD1 (5 bases). Trimming stripped 3 bases from V and 7 bases from J, with 9 bases between. The germline CDR1 and CDR2 sequences are DFQATT and SNEGSKA (reference sequence). The CDR3 has 11 residues.